The rows below give T cell receptor beta chains drawn from one sample of a study of shared T cell receptors in the human thymus. TCRdb's table, derived via immunoSEQ multiplex PCR, lists solely in-frame clones and lacks some. The sample records about 380,000 clones, more than 85% being singletons. Sample: thymocytes. All receptors come from a human donor. The CDR3 runs from the conserved cysteine through the conserved F or W. The order of the fields is J gene, D gene, clone size, V gene, CDR3 DNA, CDR3 protein. D genes are given only for firm matches. Only some rows state a clone size, as once, few, many or a class for expanded clones.

>TRBJ2-7|TRBD2|-|TRBV28
TGTGCCAGCAGTTGCAAGGGGCCTAGCGGTATCAAATACGAGCAGTACTTC
CASSCKGPSGIKYEQYF
>TRBJ1-1|TRBD1|-|TRBV4-1
TGCGCCAGCAGCCAGAGTATCCGGGACAGGGTTACTGAAGCTTTCTTT
CASSQSIRDRVTEAFF
>TRBJ2-5|TRBD2|-|TRBV5-1
TGCGCCAGCAGCTTGAGGGCTAGCGGGATAAACCCTTTAGGGACCCAGTACTTC
CASSLRASGINPLGTQYF
>TRBJ2-5|-|-|TRBV4-1
TGCGCCAGCAGCCAAGACGGGAGACAGGGCTCCGAAGAGACCCAGTACTTC
CASSQDGRQGSEETQYF
>TRBJ2-1|-|-|TRBV19
TGTGCCAGTAGTCTTGGGGGCGGGAAAAATCATCCCCCCTACAATGAGCAGTTCTTC
CASSLGGGKNHPPYNEQFF
>TRBJ2-5|TRBD1|-|TRBV6-1
TGTGCCAGCAGCTCTTATGGGACAGAAGAGACCCAGTACTTC
CASSSYGTEETQYF
>TRBJ2-2|TRBD1|-|TRBV2
TGTGCCAGCACCCCGGACAGGGCCGACCCCGGGGAGCTGTTTTTT
CASTPDRADPGELFF
>TRBJ2-1|TRBD1|-|TRBV5-4
TGTGCCAGCAGCTTGCAGTTCAGTGAGGGGGCTAATGAGCAGTTCTTC
CASSLQFSEGANEQFF
>TRBJ2-7|-|-|TRBV9
TGTGCCAGCAGCGTAGATCAGGGGCCGTCCTACGAGCAGTACTTC
CASSVDQGPSYEQYF
>TRBJ1-2|TRBD1|-|TRBV19
TGTGCCAGTAGTATAAACAAGCAGGGGGCGCGGGTTGGCTACACCTTC
CASSINKQGARVGYTF
>TRBJ1-1|-|-|TRBV29-1
TGCAGCGTTGAACGGAGCAGCCCGGGGAACACTGAAGCTTTCTTT
CSVERSSPGNTEAFF
>TRBJ2-5|-|-|TRBV27
TGTGCCAGCAGTCCAAGGACAGATCAAGAGACCCAGTACTTC
CASSPRTDQETQYF
>TRBJ1-2|-|few|TRBV20-1
TGCAGTGCTTATCATGGCTACACCTTC
CSAYHGYTF
>TRBJ2-1|TRBD1|-|TRBV7-2
TGTGCCAGCAGCTCCGGACAGGGGAAAAATGAGCAGTTCTTC
CASSSGQGKNEQFF
>TRBJ2-7|TRBD2|-|TRBV7-2
TGTGCCAGCAGCTCAGAACTAGCGGCCGCGAACCCTGGGCAGTACTTC
CASSSELAAANPGQYF
>TRBJ1-1|-|-|TRBV10-1
TGCGCCAGCAGTCCCCTCAGGAGCACTGAAGCTTTCTTT
CASSPLRSTEAFF
>TRBJ2-3|TRBD2|-|TRBV27
TGTGCCAGCAGTTTATCCCAGCGGGAGGGTCCAGATACGCAGTATTTT
CASSLSQREGPDTQYF
>TRBJ2-7|TRBD1|few|TRBV9
TGTGCCAGCAGCGTAGCGATTGGACAGGAGAGCTCCTACGAGCAGTACTTC
CASSVAIGQESSYEQYF
>TRBJ1-1|-|once|TRBV29-1
TGCAGCGTTGAGGGACCCACTGAAGCTTTCTTT
CSVEGPTEAFF
>TRBJ2-3|TRBD2|-|TRBV15
TGTGCCACCAGCAGAGCGGGGACTACCTACAGCACAGATACGCAGTATTTT
CATSRAGTTYSTDTQYF
>TRBJ2-1|-|-|TRBV5-1
TGCGCCAGCAGCTTGGGTGTAGGGAACAATGAGCAGTTCTTC
CASSLGVGNNEQFF
>TRBJ1-4|-|-|TRBV28
TGTGCCAGCAGTTTAACCCAGACAACTAATGAAAAACTGTTTTTT
CASSLTQTTNEKLFF
>TRBJ1-2|TRBD1|-|TRBV29-1
TGCAGCGTTGAAGATCTCAGGGCGACAGGGAGGGATGTATCTGGTGGCTACACCTTC
CSVEDLRATGRDVSGGYTF
>TRBJ2-2|-|-|TRBV4-2
TGTGCCAGCAGCCAGAAAACTGCGAACACCGGGGAGCTGTTTTTT
CASSQKTANTGELFF
>TRBJ2-3|-|once|TRBV7-9
TGTGCCAGCAGCTTAGCGCCGGGCCCTAGCACAGATACGCAGTATTTT
CASSLAPGPSTDTQYF
>TRBJ2-7|TRBD2|-|TRBV27
TGTGCCAGCAGTTTTTACCCTACTAGCGGGATAGAAGAGCAGTACTTC
CASSFYPTSGIEEQYF
>TRBJ1-1|-|-|TRBV4-1
TGCGCCAGCAGCCAAGAGCCACGGATGAACACTGAAGCTTTCTTT
CASSQEPRMNTEAFF
>TRBJ2-1|TRBD2|-|TRBV6-1
TGTGCCAGCAGTGAAATAGAGCGGGGGTACAATGAGCAGTTCTTC
CASSEIERGYNEQFF
>TRBJ2-7|-|-|TRBV7-2
TGTGCCAGCAGCTTAGCGCGGGCTAGCAAACGGTACGAGCAGTACTTC
CASSLARASKRYEQYF
>TRBJ1-1|-|-|TRBV7-6
TGTGCCAGCAGCTTAGCGCGGGGGGGTTGCACTGAAGCTTTCTTT
CASSLARGGCTEAFF
>TRBJ1-2|TRBD1|-|TRBV7-9
TGTGCCAGCAGCTTAGAGGACAGGTCTAACTATGGCTACACCTTC
CASSLEDRSNYGYTF
>TRBJ1-1|-|-|TRBV1
TGCACCAGCAGCCAAGGGGGGAACACTGAAGCTTTCTTT
CTSSQGGNTEAFF
>TRBJ1-1|-|-|TRBV20-1
TGCAGTGCTATAAACACTGAAGCTTTCTTT
CSAINTEAFF
>TRBJ1-5|-|-|TRBV28
TGTGCCAGCAGTTTCCGACGAGGGCACTATAGCAATCAGCCCCAGCATTTT
CASSFRRGHYSNQPQHF
>TRBJ2-7|-|-|TRBV18
TGTGCCAGCTCGCAGACAGATTCCTACGAGCAGTACTTC
CASSQTDSYEQYF
>TRBJ2-7|TRBD2|-|TRBV10-3
TGTGCCATCAGTGAGGAAGCGGGAGGTGTCCATGAGCAGTACTTC
CAISEEAGGVHEQYF
>TRBJ1-2|TRBD1|-|TRBV27
TGTGCCAGCAGCCGACAGGGGGCGGGGGGCTACACCTTC
CASSRQGAGGYTF